Following are 8 T cell receptor beta chains from one sample sequenced in a study of T cell clonality in common variable immunodeficiency. Study-wide results and caveats: In common variable immunodeficiency, TCR beta chains reportedly carried fewer deletions and N-nucleotide insertions.

For these receptors, no antigen is known. TCRdb's table, derived via immunoSEQ multiplex PCR, lists solely in-frame clones and lacks some. The sample includes about 15,000 clones, none of them occurring once. Specimen: peripheral blood mononuclear cells. The receptors were sampled from a human donor with common variable immunodeficiency.

This clone was seen repeatedly, ten times or more. The CDR3 goes on 3 residues after the read ends, and that part is filled in from the germline J gene. This rearrangement joins TRBV29-1 to TRBJ2-1, with 10 bases aligning to TRBD2. V shed 7 bases, J shed 4 bases, and the junction held 7 bases outside the gene matches. This CDR3 comprises 14 residues. CDR1 is SQVTM and CDR2 is ANQGSEA in the germline V gene. The CDR3 sequence is CSAKLAGLYNEQFF. The sequenced part of the CDR3 DNA is TGCAGCGCAAAACTAGCGGGGCTTTACAATGAG.

About this clone: The CDR3 goes on 3 residues after the read ends, and that part is filled in from the germline J gene. J is TRBJ1-1 and V is TRBV7-9; 7 nucleotides match TRBD1. Trimming took 7 bases from V and 5 from J; bases not matched to a gene: 4. This CDR3 region has 12 residues. In germline, CDR1 is SEHNR, CDR2 FQNEAQ (reference sequence). Partial CDR3 DNA: TGTGCCAGCAACAGGGGAGAAACTGAA. It codes for CASNRGETE. The entire CDR3 is CASNRGETEAFF.

Comment on this clone: The sequence runs out 3 residues before the end of the CDR3; the remainder is reconstructed from the germline J gene. The gene calls are TRBV5-1 and TRBJ2-1, with 11 positions matching TRBD2. The germline gives CDR1 SGHRS, CDR2 YFSETQ. Trimming took 4 bases from V and 9 from J; bases not matched to a gene: 6. The CDR3 is 14 amino acids. The CDR3 region is CASSLSGRAAEQFF. The DNA read from the CDR3 is TGCGCCAGCAGCCTTAGCGGGAGGGCCGCTGAG.

This clone has only a few counts. From the germline J gene comes the end of the CDR3, since the read stops 3 residues before it. V and J are TRBV19 and TRBJ1-1; weak D call: TRBD1 (5 bases). The V end was cut by 6 bases, the J end by 4 bases, with 15 bases between. In germline, CDR1 is LNHDA, CDR2 SQIVND (reference sequence). The CDR3 is 14 residues long. The DNA read from the CDR3 is TGTGCCAGTAGGTGGGGCCAGTCGGGCACTGAA. Translated: CASRWGQSGTE. The full CDR3 reads CASRWGQSGTEAFF.

On this clone: The read stops 3 residues short of the end of the CDR3; the missing end is completed from the germline J gene. V is TRBV7-2 and J is TRBJ2-7; 7 bases line up with TRBD2. Losses at the gene ends were 2 bases for V and 4 bases for J; bases not matched to a gene: 5. The CDR3 sequence is 14 residues long. Germline V CDR1 and CDR2: SGHTA, FQGNSA. CDR3 loop: CASSLKGRGYEQYF. CDR3 DNA, as far as it was read: TGTGCCAGCAGCTTAAAGGGGCGGGGGTACGAG.

Note on this clone: The read ends 3 residues early relative to the CDR3; the germline J gene fills the gap. V and J are TRBV10-2 and TRBJ2-4; 10 bases are shared with TRBD2. The junction had 4 bases not matched to a gene; V was cut back by 6 bases and J by 2 bases. The CDR3 covers 15 residues. CDR1 WSHSY and CDR2 SAAADI come from the germline V gene. Incomplete CDR3 DNA: TGCGCCAGCAGCCCTAGCGGGAGTTCCAAAAACATT. Amino acids: CASSPSGSSKNI. The entire CDR3 reads CASSPSGSSKNIQYF.

The table lists this clone with many counts. CDR3 loop: CASSLHPQGSGANVLTF. The CDR3 bases that were read are TGTGCCAGCTCCCTCCACCCACAGGGGTCTGGGGCCAACGTC. The chain uses TRBV18 and TRBJ2-6; 7 positions match TRBD1. The read is 3 residues too short to cover the CDR3 end, so that end is filled in from the germline J gene. The germline CDR1 and CDR2 sequences are KGHSH and LQKENI. V was pared by 6 bases and J by 1 base, with 9 bases of the junction left unmatched. CDR3 length: 17 amino acids.

This clone was seen ten or more times. The CDR3 end falls 3 residues outside the read, so it is completed with the germline J gene. The chain is built from TRBV27 and TRBJ2-7; unclear D gene. This CDR3 comprises 14 residues. V dropped 5 bases and J dropped 3 bases, with 14 bases sitting between them. Germline values: CDR1 MNHEY, CDR2 SMNVEV (reference sequence). The chain's CDR3 is CASSLQSLSYEQYF. The DNA read from the CDR3 is TGTGCCAGCAGTCTGCAAAGCCTGAGCTACGAG.